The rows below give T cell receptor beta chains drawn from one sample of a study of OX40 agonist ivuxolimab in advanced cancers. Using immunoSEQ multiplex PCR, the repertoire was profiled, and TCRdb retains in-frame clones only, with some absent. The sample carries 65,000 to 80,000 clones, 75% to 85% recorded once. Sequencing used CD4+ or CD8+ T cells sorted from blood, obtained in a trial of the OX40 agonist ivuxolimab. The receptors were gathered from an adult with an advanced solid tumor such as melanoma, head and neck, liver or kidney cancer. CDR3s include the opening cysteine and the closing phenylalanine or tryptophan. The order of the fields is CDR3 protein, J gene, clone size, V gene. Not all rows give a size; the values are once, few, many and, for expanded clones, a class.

CDR3: CASSEVGSQGQYF
J: TRBJ2-7
size: few
V: TRBV6-1

CDR3: CASSFSGQSQHF
J: TRBJ1-5
size: .
V: TRBV27

CDR3: CASSLNLVNGGEPQHF
J: TRBJ1-5
size: .
V: TRBV7-8

CDR3: CASSSQGVQGSETQYF
J: TRBJ2-5
size: once
V: TRBV2

CDR3: CASSLGTSGYNEQFF
J: TRBJ2-1
size: .
V: TRBV28

CDR3: CASSERGREEAFF
J: TRBJ1-1
size: .
V: TRBV6-1

CDR3: CASSLEYRGSTDTQYF
J: TRBJ2-3
size: .
V: TRBV5-1

CDR3: CASSLTGGAGEQYF
J: TRBJ2-7
size: once
V: TRBV5-1

CDR3: CASSQGSGGADGYTF
J: TRBJ1-2
size: .
V: TRBV4-3

CDR3: CASTRVLTGGTDTQYF
J: TRBJ2-3
size: .
V: TRBV2

CDR3: CASSILGTEQFF
J: TRBJ2-1
size: once
V: TRBV19

CDR3: CASSLMRQETQYF
J: TRBJ2-5
size: .
V: TRBV7-7

CDR3: CASSFSTGVVISGGYTF
J: TRBJ1-2
size: .
V: TRBV28

CDR3: CASSLGQLGELFF
J: TRBJ2-2
size: .
V: TRBV7-3

CDR3: CASSQDKAVGETQYF
J: TRBJ2-5
size: .
V: TRBV14

CDR3: CATDKDRAGELFF
J: TRBJ2-2
size: .
V: TRBV15

CDR3: CASRGTGQNNYGYTF
J: TRBJ1-2
size: .
V: TRBV4-2

CDR3: CASSQEWSEQYF
J: TRBJ2-7
size: .
V: TRBV14

CDR3: CASSDQNTGELFF
J: TRBJ2-2
size: .
V: TRBV25-1

CDR3: CASSQGGDQPQHF
J: TRBJ1-5
size: .
V: TRBV25-1

CDR3: CASSPVGSGGSNEQFF
J: TRBJ2-1
size: .
V: TRBV7-8

CDR3: CASSQPNRGLQDTQYF
J: TRBJ2-3
size: .
V: TRBV18

CDR3: CASSPGLGDTQYF
J: TRBJ2-3
size: .
V: TRBV19

CDR3: CASSYLPGGRYDEAFF
J: TRBJ1-1
size: .
V: TRBV6-5

CDR3: CASSGQEGSNQPQHF
J: TRBJ1-5
size: .
V: TRBV2

CDR3: CASSPTGLAGVYEQFF
J: TRBJ2-1
size: .
V: TRBV7-2

CDR3: CASSVGGGGNQPQHF
J: TRBJ1-5
size: .
V: TRBV2

CDR3: CASSNTIAPNNEQFF
J: TRBJ2-1
size: .
V: TRBV28

CDR3: CSGGDRLPNDGYTF
J: TRBJ1-2
size: few
V: TRBV29-1

CDR3: CASSPRDRRGYTF
J: TRBJ1-2
size: .
V: TRBV9

CDR3: CATSIPDKMWGGNTEAFF
J: TRBJ1-1
size: .
V: TRBV15

CDR3: CASSGTSGSNQETQYF
J: TRBJ2-5
size: .
V: TRBV7-2

CDR3: CASSVESREGAYNEQFF
J: TRBJ2-1
size: .
V: TRBV9

CDR3: CAWRRGAEEKLFF
J: TRBJ1-4
size: .
V: TRBV30

CDR3: CASSHPTGKQYF
J: TRBJ2-7
size: few
V: TRBV7-9

CDR3: CARSLRGIGNQPQHF
J: TRBJ1-5
size: .
V: TRBV5-3

CDR3: CASSQKPQRGYTF
J: TRBJ1-2
size: .
V: TRBV14

CDR3: CASSSLGTGGGETQYF
J: TRBJ2-5
size: .
V: TRBV7-7

CDR3: CAWSSDRGYEQYF
J: TRBJ2-7
size: .
V: TRBV30

CDR3: CASSFQGFEQFF
J: TRBJ2-1
size: .
V: TRBV5-6

CDR3: CASSTRQGGSPLHF
J: TRBJ1-6
size: .
V: TRBV5-4

CDR3: CASSELSGNYEQFF
J: TRBJ2-1
size: .
V: TRBV6-4

CDR3: CASSLYDRANYGYTF
J: TRBJ1-2
size: .
V: TRBV19

CDR3: CASSQDYWQGLSSYEQYF
J: .
size: .
V: TRBV4-3

CDR3: CASSLEGSSGANVLTF
J: TRBJ2-6
size: .
V: TRBV7-2

CDR3: CAIRGGNSPLHF
J: TRBJ1-6
size: .
V: TRBV28

CDR3: CASRNGRANYGYTF
J: TRBJ1-2
size: .
V: TRBV5-1

CDR3: CASSVGGVNTEAFF
J: TRBJ1-1
size: once
V: TRBV9

CDR3: CASSLELAQETQYF
J: TRBJ2-5
size: .
V: TRBV5-4

CDR3: CASSQAGIQETQYF
J: TRBJ2-5
size: .
V: TRBV7-9

CDR3: CASSPNSGNTIYF
J: TRBJ1-3
size: once
V: TRBV27

CDR3: CASSQRGASTDTQYF
J: TRBJ2-3
size: .
V: TRBV4-1

CDR3: CASSLGDRGETQYF
J: TRBJ2-5
size: .
V: TRBV5-8

CDR3: CASSLGGQSSYNEQFF
J: TRBJ2-1
size: .
V: TRBV5-4